This T cell receptor (beta chain) was observed in a study of shared clonotypes between healthy human individuals. This clone appeared a single time. The CDR3 is 18 residues long. The germline gives CDR1 SGHTA, CDR2 FQGNSA. V lost 3 bases and J lost 1, with 19 bases in between. At the deep level, the assay was run. Only in-frame clones appear in the TCRdb table, and some are missing; sequencing was by immunoSEQ multiplex PCR. The repertoire consists of about 490,000 clones, with almost 80% occurring once and the leading ten covering more than 10%. The chain recombines TRBV7-2 with TRBJ1-5, with D perhaps matching TRBD1 (6 bases). The receptor's source is a woman between 40 and 50 years old in good health. Some clones in this sample may be carry-over from other donors' samples. The sample was PBMCs. CDR3 sequence: CASSLVGGGLTSNQPQHF. For the CDR3, the DNA is TGTGCCAGCAGCTTGGTAGGAGGGGGACTTACGAGCAATCAGCCCCAGCATTTT.